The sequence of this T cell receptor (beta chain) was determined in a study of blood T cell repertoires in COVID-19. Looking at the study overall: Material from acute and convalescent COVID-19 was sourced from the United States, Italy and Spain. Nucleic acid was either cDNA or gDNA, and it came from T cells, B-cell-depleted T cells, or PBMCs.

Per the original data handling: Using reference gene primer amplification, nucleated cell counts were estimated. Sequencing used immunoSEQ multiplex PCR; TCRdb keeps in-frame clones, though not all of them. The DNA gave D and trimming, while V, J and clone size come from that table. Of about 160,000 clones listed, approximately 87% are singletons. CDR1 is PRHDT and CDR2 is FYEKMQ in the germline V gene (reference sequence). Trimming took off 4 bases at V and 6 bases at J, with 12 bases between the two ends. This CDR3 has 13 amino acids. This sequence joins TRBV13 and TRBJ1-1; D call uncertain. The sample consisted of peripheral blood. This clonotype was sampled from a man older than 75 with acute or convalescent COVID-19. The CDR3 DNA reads TGTGCCAGCAGCTCAGACACCTCCGCTGAAGCTTTCTTT. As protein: CASSSDTSAEAFF. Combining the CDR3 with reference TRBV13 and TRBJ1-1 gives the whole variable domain AAGVIQSPRHLIKEKRETATLKCYPIPRHDTVYWYQQGPGQDPQFLISFYEKMQSDKGSIPDRFSAQQFSDYHSELNMSSLELGDSALYFCASSSDTSAEAFFGQGTRLTVV.